These T cell receptor beta chains were read from a single sample in a study of blood T cell repertoires in COVID-19. Clones were read by immunoSEQ multiplex PCR, and TCRdb kept only the in-frame ones, dropping some. Altogether tens of thousands of clones are present, roughly 87% being singletons, with the ten largest covering roughly 2.5%. Specimen: peripheral blood. The receptor source for this set is a man aged 70 or older with acute or convalescent COVID-19. CDR3s include the opening cysteine and the closing phenylalanine or tryptophan. Fields, in order: clone size, J gene, D gene, V gene, CDR3 DNA, CDR3 protein. The D gene is left open where the match is weak. Rows may omit the clone size; those that give it use once, few, many or a size class.

clone size: NA; J gene: TRBJ2-7; D gene: TRBD1; V gene: TRBV9; CDR3 DNA: TGTGCCAGCAGCCTCGGACAGGGGGTATACGAGCAGTACTTC; CDR3 protein: CASSLGQGVYEQYF
clone size: NA; J gene: TRBJ1-5; D gene: TRBD1; V gene: TRBV10-2; CDR3 DNA: TGCGCCAGCAGTGAGGGACAGGGGAGAAATCAGCCCCAGCATTTT; CDR3 protein: CASSEGQGRNQPQHF
clone size: few; J gene: TRBJ1-1; D gene: NA; V gene: TRBV6-5; CDR3 DNA: TGTGCCAGCAGTTATAGCTACAACACTGAAGCTTTCTTT; CDR3 protein: CASSYSYNTEAFF
clone size: NA; J gene: TRBJ2-1; D gene: NA; V gene: TRBV27; CDR3 DNA: TGTGCCACCCAAAGCCTCCCCACAGGGTATTACAATGAGCAGTTCTTC; CDR3 protein: CATQSLPTGYYNEQFF
clone size: NA; J gene: TRBJ1-6; D gene: NA; V gene: TRBV20-1; CDR3 DNA: TGCAGTGCTAGTCCGTTGAGTAATTCACCCCTCCACTTT; CDR3 protein: CSASPLSNSPLHF
clone size: NA; J gene: TRBJ2-7; D gene: TRBD2; V gene: TRBV11-2; CDR3 DNA: TGTGCCAGCAGCTTAGGACTAGCGGGAGAAGGCGAGCAGTACTTC; CDR3 protein: CASSLGLAGEGEQYF
clone size: NA; J gene: TRBJ1-5; D gene: NA; V gene: TRBV27; CDR3 DNA: TGTGCCAGCAGTTATTTGAGGGGGTATAGCAATCAGCCCCAGCATTTT; CDR3 protein: CASSYLRGYSNQPQHF
clone size: NA; J gene: TRBJ2-2; D gene: TRBD2; V gene: TRBV10-3; CDR3 DNA: TGTGCCATCAGCGGTACTGGCGGGGGGCAGAACACCGGGGAGCTGTTTTTT; CDR3 protein: CAISGTGGGQNTGELFF
clone size: NA; J gene: TRBJ1-5; D gene: NA; V gene: TRBV4-1; CDR3 DNA: TGCGCCAGCAGCCAAGATGGTGCGGAGGATCAGCCCCAGCATTTT; CDR3 protein: CASSQDGAEDQPQHF
clone size: NA; J gene: TRBJ2-7; D gene: TRBD2; V gene: TRBV7-2; CDR3 DNA: TGTGCCAGCAGCTTAGCAGCGGGGGGGCTCGAGCAGTACTTC; CDR3 protein: CASSLAAGGLEQYF
clone size: NA; J gene: TRBJ2-2; D gene: NA; V gene: TRBV28; CDR3 DNA: TGTGCCAGCAGTTTACGACAGAGCACCGGGGAGCTGTTTTTT; CDR3 protein: CASSLRQSTGELFF
clone size: NA; J gene: TRBJ2-5; D gene: TRBD2; V gene: TRBV6-2/TRBV6-3; CDR3 DNA: TGTGCCAGCAGTGGCCCGGGGGGTGAGACCCAGTACTTC; CDR3 protein: CASSGPGGETQYF
clone size: NA; J gene: TRBJ1-2; D gene: NA; V gene: TRBV12-3/TRBV12-4; CDR3 DNA: TGTGCCAGCAGTTTGACTGCTGCGCGCTACACCTTC; CDR3 protein: CASSLTAARYTF
clone size: NA; J gene: TRBJ1-4; D gene: TRBD1; V gene: TRBV10-2; CDR3 DNA: TGCGCCAGCTCCGGGACAGAGAGTGAAAAACTGTTTTTT; CDR3 protein: CASSGTESEKLFF
clone size: NA; J gene: TRBJ2-1; D gene: NA; V gene: TRBV7-9; CDR3 DNA: TGTGCCAGCAGTCTACAGGTAGTTCGGCAGTTCTTC; CDR3 protein: CASSLQVVRQFF
clone size: NA; J gene: TRBJ1-6; D gene: NA; V gene: TRBV13; CDR3 DNA: TGTGCCAGCACCTTGGGGGGTTATAGTTCACCCCTCCACTTT; CDR3 protein: CASTLGGYSSPLHF
clone size: NA; J gene: TRBJ2-7; D gene: NA; V gene: TRBV3-1/TRBV3-2; CDR3 DNA: TGTGCCAGCAGCCAAGAGCAGGGGAAATCGCTAGGCCGTTACGAGCAGTACTTC; CDR3 protein: CASSQEQGKSLGRYEQYF
clone size: NA; J gene: TRBJ2-2; D gene: NA; V gene: TRBV10-3; CDR3 DNA: TGTGCCATCAGTGAGTCGGACAGTTCGACCGGGGAGCTGTTTTTT; CDR3 protein: CAISESDSSTGELFF
clone size: NA; J gene: TRBJ1-2; D gene: NA; V gene: TRBV6-5; CDR3 DNA: TGTGCCAGCAGTTACTCGACGACAGGAGACTATGGCTACACCTTC; CDR3 protein: CASSYSTTGDYGYTF
clone size: NA; J gene: TRBJ1-1; D gene: TRBD1; V gene: TRBV18; CDR3 DNA: TGTGCCAGCTCACCGGTGACAGGGGGCAACACTGAAGCTTTCTTT; CDR3 protein: CASSPVTGGNTEAFF
clone size: once; J gene: TRBJ1-4; D gene: NA; V gene: TRBV5-1; CDR3 DNA: TGCGCCAGCAGCTTGGAGCGGGCTAATGAAAAACTGTTTTTT; CDR3 protein: CASSLERANEKLFF
clone size: once; J gene: TRBJ2-1; D gene: TRBD2; V gene: TRBV24-1; CDR3 DNA: TGTGCCACCAGTCAAGTAGCGGGAGCATCGAATGAGCAGTTCTTC; CDR3 protein: CATSQVAGASNEQFF
clone size: NA; J gene: TRBJ1-6; D gene: TRBD1; V gene: TRBV5-5; CDR3 DNA: TGTGCCAGCAGTGCCGGGACAGATAATTCACCCCTCCACTTT; CDR3 protein: CASSAGTDNSPLHF
clone size: NA; J gene: TRBJ1-1; D gene: TRBD1; V gene: TRBV9; CDR3 DNA: TGTGCCAGCAGCGTAGCTCCAGGGGGGAACACTGAAGCTTTCTTT; CDR3 protein: CASSVAPGGNTEAFF
clone size: NA; J gene: TRBJ2-7; D gene: NA; V gene: TRBV5-8; CDR3 DNA: TGTGCCAGCAGCTCCCCACGACTGGTAGCCTACGAGCAGTACTTC; CDR3 protein: CASSSPRLVAYEQYF
clone size: NA; J gene: TRBJ2-2; D gene: NA; V gene: TRBV5-4; CDR3 DNA: TGTGCCAGCAGCCGCCTTGCACCGGGTCCTCACACCGGGGAGCTGTTTTTT; CDR3 protein: CASSRLAPGPHTGELFF
clone size: NA; J gene: TRBJ2-3; D gene: TRBD1; V gene: TRBV25-1; CDR3 DNA: TGTGCCAGCAGTGTCGACAGGGGGTACATCACAGATACGCAGTATTTT; CDR3 protein: CASSVDRGYITDTQYF
clone size: few; J gene: TRBJ2-7; D gene: TRBD1; V gene: TRBV19; CDR3 DNA: TGTGCCAGTAGTATAGCACAGGGGGCGTACGAGCAGTACTTC; CDR3 protein: CASSIAQGAYEQYF
clone size: once; J gene: TRBJ2-1; D gene: NA; V gene: TRBV30; CDR3 DNA: TGTGCCTGGAGTAAAGGGGGAGGGGTTGAGCAGTTCTTC; CDR3 protein: CAWSKGGGVEQFF
clone size: NA; J gene: TRBJ1-3; D gene: NA; V gene: TRBV11-2; CDR3 DNA: TGTGCCAGCAGCCTTTTAGGGTCAGGGAACACCATATATTTT; CDR3 protein: CASSLLGSGNTIYF
clone size: NA; J gene: TRBJ1-1; D gene: NA; V gene: TRBV3-1/TRBV3-2; CDR3 DNA: TGTGCCAGCAGCCTAAGGGGGGGAAACACTGAAGCTTTCTTT; CDR3 protein: CASSLRGGNTEAFF
clone size: NA; J gene: TRBJ2-3; D gene: NA; V gene: TRBV6-4; CDR3 DNA: TGTGCCAGCAGTAATCAGGGAGATACGCAGTATTTT; CDR3 protein: CASSNQGDTQYF
clone size: NA; J gene: TRBJ1-1; D gene: NA; V gene: TRBV19; CDR3 DNA: TGTGCCAGTAGTCCAACCACGCAGAGGATGAACACTGAAGCTTTCTTT; CDR3 protein: CASSPTTQRMNTEAFF
clone size: NA; J gene: TRBJ2-5; D gene: TRBD1; V gene: TRBV27; CDR3 DNA: TGTGCCACCTCCGACAGGGCCCAAGAGACCCAGTACTTC; CDR3 protein: CATSDRAQETQYF
clone size: NA; J gene: TRBJ2-4; D gene: TRBD1; V gene: TRBV7-9; CDR3 DNA: TGTGCCAGCAGCTTGCCGGGACAGTCAAACATTCAGTACTTC; CDR3 protein: CASSLPGQSNIQYF
clone size: NA; J gene: TRBJ1-6; D gene: NA; V gene: TRBV12-3/TRBV12-4; CDR3 DNA: TGTGCCAGCAGTTTTTCGGATTCACCCCTCCACTTT; CDR3 protein: CASSFSDSPLHF
clone size: NA; J gene: TRBJ1-2; D gene: NA; V gene: TRBV9; CDR3 DNA: TGTGCCAGCAGCTCAACAGGGAGCGGCTATGGCTACACCTTC; CDR3 protein: CASSSTGSGYGYTF
clone size: few; J gene: TRBJ2-7; D gene: NA; V gene: TRBV7-2; CDR3 DNA: TGTGCCAGCAGCTTAGATGCGGAGCTCGAGCAGTACTTC; CDR3 protein: CASSLDAELEQYF
clone size: NA; J gene: TRBJ2-1; D gene: NA; V gene: TRBV5-4; CDR3 DNA: TGTGCCAGCAGCCCGGGGCTAGCGACCAACAATGAGCAGTTCTTC; CDR3 protein: CASSPGLATNNEQFF
clone size: NA; J gene: TRBJ2-1; D gene: NA; V gene: TRBV5-1; CDR3 DNA: TGCGCCAGCAGCTCCTCATTATTAGTGACAGGCGCTACTGGGCAGTTCTTC; CDR3 protein: CASSSSLLVTGATGQFF
clone size: NA; J gene: TRBJ2-3; D gene: NA; V gene: TRBV5-1; CDR3 DNA: TGCGCCAGCAGGTCACAGGCCACAGATACGCAGTATTTT; CDR3 protein: CASRSQATDTQYF
clone size: NA; J gene: TRBJ2-2; D gene: TRBD1; V gene: TRBV2; CDR3 DNA: TGTGCCAGATTGGGTAGTTTGGGGACAGGGGGCCCGAAGGGCACCGGGGAGCTGTTTTTT; CDR3 protein: CARLGSLGTGGPKGTGELFF